This T cell receptor beta chain stems from a study of regulatory T cells in long-lasting Graves disease. The time point: newly diagnosed GD, antithyroid drugs for less than 3 months. PBMCs were the source of the RNA used for TCR sequencing. Arm-PCR of CDR3 regions and iRepertoire HTBI primers were used to build TCR beta libraries. TCRdb reprocessed the multiplex PCR reads via MiXCR and lists one record per CDR3 protein. The sample holds more than 300,000 distinct CDR3 sequences, about 12% seen once. Trimming removed 4 bases from V and 5 bases from J, with 20 bases in between. Germline V gene sequence: CDR1 KGHDR, CDR2 SFDVKD. The CDR3 is 16 amino acids. This clonotype was seen many times. These data were also reused for a study on T cells in Graves' hyperthyroidism and ophthalmopathy.

This sequence originates from a woman aged 18-35 years with Graves disease. This specimen was peripheral blood mononuclear cells (PBMCs), taken at new diagnosis, from a patient treated with antithyroid drugs. This chain connects TRBV24-1 to TRBJ2-7; tentatively, D is TRBD1 (6 bases). CDR3 coding DNA: TGTGCCACCAGTGACCCGCGGTGGGGACAAAGGGACGAGCAGTACTTC. Protein: CATSDPRWGQRDEQYF.